The subject of this entry is one T cell receptor (beta chain). The data derive from a study of blood T cell repertoires in COVID-19. Study summary: The study drew acute and convalescent COVID-19 samples from the United States, Italy and Spain.

How the authors handled the data: Quantification of nucleated cells was approximated via reference gene primer amplification. Clones were read by immunoSEQ multiplex PCR, and TCRdb kept only the in-frame ones, dropping some. V and J calls and clone size are those listed in that table; D and trimming were worked out from the DNA. Among about 83,000 clones, about 88% were seen once, and the ten largest hold approximately 16%. Between the trimmed V and J ends, which lost 0 bases and 5 bases, there was a span of 10 bases. This CDR3 contains 14 residues. The germline CDR1 and CDR2 sequences are ENHRY and SYGVKD.

Sequences were obtained from peripheral blood. The clonotype originates from a woman older than 75 with active or convalescent COVID-19. The chain carries TRBV10-3 and TRBJ1-1, with D tentatively TRBD1 (6 bases). The CDR3 sequence is CAISESAGETEAFF. CDR3 bases: TGTGCCATCAGTGAGTCTGCAGGGGAGACTGAAGCTTTCTTT.